Described below is a single T cell receptor (beta chain) sequence and its context. The antigen remains unidentified. The PCR had 60 Vbeta and 13 Jbeta primers. Clones were read by immunoSEQ multiplex PCR, and TCRdb kept only the in-frame ones, dropping some. This table holds roughly 100,000 clones, 75% to 85% found once. The data originate from a study of cytomegalovirus exposure and HLA in healthy donors. General study findings and limits: Upon later analysis, HLA-associated TCR beta chains proved more clonally expanded than other, equally common chains. Cytomegalovirus association was assigned to approximately 160 TCR beta chains.

All the people who gave samples were healthy bone marrow donors. There are 13 residues in the CDR3. In germline, CDR1 is LGHNT, CDR2 FRNRAP. V lost 6 bases to trimming and J lost 4 bases, with 10 bases between them. This chain connects TRBV12-5 to TRBJ2-1; perhaps TRBD1 as D (6 bases). Sequenced material: PBMCs. The receptor was isolated from a man between 18 and 35 years old in good health and CMV-seronegative. Here the CDR3 reads CASGRGQYNEQFF. In DNA form, the CDR3 reads TGTGCTAGTGGCCGTGGACAGTACAATGAGCAGTTCTTC. Variable domain in full (rest from reference TRBV12-5 and TRBJ2-1): DARVTQTPRHKVTEMGQEVTMRCQPILGHNTVFWYRQTMMQGLELLAYFRNRAPLDDSGMPKDRFSAEMPDATLATLKIQPSEPRDSAVYFCASGRGQYNEQFFGPGTRLTVL.